What follows describes a single TCR beta chain. Unmatched junction bases numbered 3, after V lost 0 bases and J lost 1 base. The length of the CDR3 is 15 residues. Germline loops: CDR1 LGHNA, CDR2 YSLEER. This entry belongs to a study of T cell changes during pregnancy in multiple sclerosis. Generated by immunoSEQ multiplex PCR, the TCRdb table keeps only in-frame clones and is missing some. The profile shows tens of thousands of clones, 89% of them singletons. This sequence was found in a female donor with multiple sclerosis, enrolled in a pregnancy study. The chain combines TRBV4-3 with TRBJ2-7, with 7 bases fitting TRBD2. The sequencing here drew on CD8+ T cells from peripheral blood mononuclear cells, taken in the second trimester of pregnancy. CDR3 region: CASSQDSGGSYEQYF. In DNA form, the CDR3 reads TGCGCCAGCAGCCAAGATTCGGGGGGATCCTACGAGCAGTACTTC.